These 20 T cell receptor beta chains came from one sample sequenced in a study of T cell repertoires in cytomegalovirus infection. These receptors lack a known antigen. MiXCR, run by TCRdb on the reads, gives a single entry per CDR3 protein. The data show 700,000 to 950,000 distinct CDR3 sequences, approximately 29% seen once. The material sequenced was cultured CD8+ T cells from PBMCs, taken from culture after CMV antigen stimulation. These receptors came from a human donor in good health (CMV status not recorded). Some clones in this sample may be carry-over from other donors' samples.

The V and J genes are TRBV29-1 and TRBJ2-1; D ambiguous. This CDR3 region has 12 residues. Trimming cost V 0 bases and J 8 bases, with 8 bases left between them. Germline loops: CDR1 SQVTM, CDR2 ANQGSEA. The CDR3 is CSVEDNYDEQFF. Here the CDR3 DNA reads TGCAGCGTTGAAGATAATTACGATGAGCAGTTCTTC.

V and J are TRBV19 and TRBJ2-1; D possibly corresponds to TRBD1 (5 bases). V was pared by 7 bases and J by 6 bases, with 10 bases between. The CDR3 runs to 12 residues. Germline lookup yields CDR1 LNHDA and CDR2 SQIVND (reference sequence). CDR3 region: CASIKGPNEQFF. For the CDR3, the DNA is TGTGCCAGTATCAAGGGGCCCAATGAGCAGTTCTTC.

The rearrangement joins TRBV9 to TRBJ1-1; the D gene is possibly TRBD1 (6 bases). This CDR3 is built from 17 residues. Germline CDR1 is SGDLS and CDR2 is YYNGEE. V was clipped by 0 bases and J by 1 base, with 16 bases between them. The CDR3 spells CASSVVGAITPNTEAFF. The CDR3 DNA reads TGTGCCAGCAGCGTAGTGGGGGCCATCACTCCGAACACTGAAGCTTTCTTT.

This chain's CDR3 is CASSPAGQGALDYGYTF. The CDR3 DNA follows: TGTGCCAGCAGCCCCGCGGGACAGGGGGCCCTTGACTATGGCTACACCTTC. The rearrangement uses TRBV7-4 and TRBJ1-2, with 12 bases matching TRBD1. The CDR3 contains 17 residues. In germline, CDR1 is SGHVT, CDR2 SQSDAQ. J gave up 3 bases and V 5 bases, and 10 bases lay outside the gene matches.

V is TRBV15 and J is TRBJ1-5; possibly TRBD1 for D (6 bases). The CDR3 consists of 17 residues. Per the germline V gene, CDR1 is LNHNV and CDR2 is YYDKDF (reference sequence). Deletions cut 5 bases from V and 4 bases from J, with 21 bases between. CDR3 residues: CATSSHRAGRGNQPQHF. DNA of the CDR3: TGTGCCACCAGCTCCCATCGAGCCGGGAGGGGGAATCAGCCCCAGCATTTT.

The V call is TRBV5-6, the J call TRBJ2-5; the D gene is possibly TRBD2 (7 bases). Deletions cut 0 bases from V and 4 bases from J, with 10 bases between. Germline V gene sequence: CDR1 SGHDT, CDR2 YYEEEE. The CDR3 covers 14 residues. The CDR3 nucleotides are TGTGCCAGCAGCTTGGAGGGGGAGGGAGAGACCCAGTACTTC. The encoded protein is CASSLEGEGETQYF.

This sequence joins TRBV5-6 and TRBJ2-3; 8 bases map to TRBD1. The ends lost 5 bases at V and 13 bases at J; junction bases unmatched: 24. The CDR3 is made up of 17 amino acids. Germline V gene data show CDR1 as SGHDT and CDR2 as YYEEEE. The chain's CDR3 is CASSSPWPGQADTGEYF. Here the CDR3 DNA reads TGTGCCAGCAGTTCCCCATGGCCGGGACAGGCCGACACCGGGGAGTATTTT. The variable domain in full, completed from reference TRBV5-6 and TRBJ2-3, reads DAGVTQSPTHLIKTRGQQVTLRCSPKSGHDTVSWYQQALGQGPQFIFQYYEEEERQRGNFPDRFSGHQFPNYSSELNVNALLLGDSALYLCASSSPWPGQADTGEYFGPGTRLTVL.

This clonotype has just a few counts. The chain combines TRBV4-1 with TRBJ2-1; the match to TRBD2 covers 9 bases. The J segment lost 0 bases and the V segment lost 1 base, leaving 7 bases of the junction unmatched. The CDR3 totals 18 residues. CDR1 and CDR2 (germline): MGHRA, YSYEKL. For the CDR3, the DNA is TGCGCCAGCAGCCAAGTTCGAGCGGGGGGTCGCTCCTACAATGAGCAGTTCTTC. Its translation is CASSQVRAGGRSYNEQFF.

The chain uses TRBV6-6 and TRBJ2-5; D uncertain. V lost 0 bases, J lost 3 bases, and 11 bases lay in between. Germline V lookup: CDR1 MNHNY, CDR2 SVGAGI (reference sequence). CDR3 length: 15 amino acids. CDR3 bases: TGTGCCAGCAGTTACTCCAACCGGCCCGAAGAGACCCAGTACTTC. This encodes CASSYSNRPEETQYF.

The chain combines TRBV6-9 with TRBJ1-2; D is unresolved. The CDR3 length is 17 residues. The germline CDR1 and CDR2 sequences are MNHGY and SVAAGI. V shed 7 bases and J shed 0 bases, with 21 bases lying between them. CDR3 in DNA: TGTGCCAGCATCGTAAACATAGTAAGGATAGCTAACTATGGCTACACCTTC. Residues: CASIVNIVRIANYGYTF.

This clonotype was seen a handful of times. This chain links TRBV7-9 with TRBJ2-3; the match to TRBD2 covers 10 bases. V was pared by 5 bases and J by 5 bases, with 10 bases of the junction left unmatched. There are 16 residues in the CDR3. In germline, CDR1 is SEHNR, CDR2 FQNEAQ (reference sequence). In nucleotides, the CDR3 is TGTGCCAGCAGCAGTCCAACTAGCGGGGAGGTAGATACGCAGTATTTT. The encoded protein is CASSSPTSGEVDTQYF. The whole variable domain, remainder taken from reference TRBV7-9 and TRBJ2-3, is DTGVSQNPRHKITKRGQNVTFRCDPISEHNRLYWYRQTLGQGPEFLTYFQNEAQLEKSRLLSDRFSAERPKGSFSTLEIQRTEQGDSAMYLCASSSPTSGEVDTQYFGPGTRLTVL.

This chain links TRBV2 with TRBJ2-3; D may correspond to TRBD1 or TRBD2 (5 bases each). Germline values: CDR1 SNHLY, CDR2 FYNNEI. This CDR3 is built from 11 residues. With 10 bases removed from V and 7 bases from J, the gap between germline ends came to 12 bases. This CDR3 reads CANTGTNTQYF. Here the CDR3 DNA reads TGTGCCAACACCGGGACGAATACGCAGTATTTT.

J is TRBJ1-5 and V is TRBV5-6; TRBD1 matches at 8 bases. The CDR3 is 14 amino acids. With 2 bases clipped from V and 9 bases from J, the junction kept 7 bases outside the gene matches. Germline values: CDR1 SGHDT, CDR2 YYEEEE. The CDR3 protein is CASSFGQGGRPQHF. CDR3 sequence (DNA): TGTGCCAGCAGCTTCGGACAGGGAGGTCGGCCCCAGCATTTT.

This clonotype was seen only a few times. J is TRBJ2-2 and V is TRBV25-1; tentatively, D is TRBD2 (6 bases). The CDR3 sequence is 17 residues long. Trimming stripped 4 bases from V and 3 bases from J, with 18 bases between. Germline CDR1 and CDR2: MGHDK and SYGVNS. This CDR3 reads CASSGLWEDVDTGELFF. The DNA of the CDR3 is TGTGCCAGCAGTGGGTTATGGGAGGACGTCGACACCGGGGAGCTGTTTTTT.

This clonotype was observed a handful of times. The V call is TRBV6-1, the J call TRBJ2-7; D perhaps matches TRBD1 (5 bases). The germline V gene encodes CDR1 MNHNS and CDR2 SASEGT. V was pared by 2 bases and J by 1 base, with 9 bases between. This CDR3 spans 14 amino acids. CDR3 in amino acids: CASSELDRSYEQYV. CDR3 nucleotide sequence: TGTGCCAGCAGTGAATTAGACAGATCCTACGAGCAGTACGTC.

This clonotype was observed at least ten times. It may be a read error: a sequence one base away is much more abundant. The chain employs TRBV7-2 and TRBJ2-1; TRBD2 aligns across 11 bases. Germline V gives CDR1 SGHTA, CDR2 FQGNSA. V lost 3 bases and J lost 2; bases outside the gene matches: 0. This CDR3 region has 15 residues. The CDR3 protein is CASSFSGGAYNEQFF. CDR3 coding DNA: TGTGCCAGCAGCTTTAGCGGGGGGGCCTACAATGAGCAGTTCTTC. Supplemented by reference TRBV7-2 and TRBJ2-1, the full variable domain reads GAGVSQSPSNKVTEKGKDVELRCDPISGHTALYWYRQSLGQGLEFLIYFQGNSAPDKSGLPSDRFSAERTGGSVSTLTIQRTQQEDSAVYLCASSFSGGAYNEQFFGPGTRLTVL.

The genes are TRBV10-3 and TRBJ2-7; the match to TRBD1 covers 7 bases. Trimming removed 6 bases from V and 2 bases from J; junction bases left unmatched: 7. CDR3 length: 14 residues. Germline CDR1 ENHRY, CDR2 SYGVKD. CDR3: CAIRTGHLTYEQYF. CDR3 sequence (DNA): TGTGCCATCAGGACAGGGCACTTAACCTACGAGCAGTACTTC.

This sequence joins TRBV2 and TRBJ1-2; D unclear. Germline V gene lookup returns CDR1 SNHLY and CDR2 FYNNEI. The CDR3 spans 14 residues. Between the trimmed V and J ends, which lost 1 base and 4 bases, there was a span of 10 bases. Here the CDR3 reads CASSEGTSRYGYTF. The CDR3 DNA sequence: TGTGCCAGCAGTGAAGGGACCTCTCGCTATGGCTACACCTTC.

Of note for this clonotype: One end of the junction fails to match germline, which may point to a read error. The V gene is TRBV6-5, the J gene TRBJ2-1; 12 nucleotides align to TRBD2. CDR1 MNHEY and CDR2 SVGAGI come from the germline V gene. The CDR3 runs 16 residues. The CDR3 DNA reads TGTGTCAGCAGTTACGACACTAGCGGGGGGTACAATGAGCAGTTCTTC. As protein: CVSSYDTSGGYNEQFF.

The V call is TRBV27, the J call TRBJ1-5; D gene uncertain. Germline V CDR1 and CDR2: MNHEY, SMNVEV (reference sequence). The CDR3 runs to 13 residues. V lost 4 bases, J lost 4 bases, and 8 bases lay in between. CDR3 sequence: CASSSERNQPQHF. The CDR3 coding sequence is TGTGCCAGCAGTTCAGAGCGGAATCAGCCCCAGCATTTT.